A selection of T cell receptor beta chains follows, all from one sample in a study of shared clonotypes between healthy human individuals. Generated by immunoSEQ multiplex PCR, the TCRdb table keeps only in-frame clones and is missing some. The sample shows about 2.2 million clones, just over 90% of them seen only once. Sequenced: naive CD8+ T cells from PBMCs. The receptors were gathered from a man younger than 35 in good health. Some clones in this sample may be carry-over from other donors' samples. Each CDR3 is given with its conserved first and last residue. D genes are given only for firm matches. Some rows have no size entry. The others give once, few or many, or a class for an expanded clone.

J gene | D gene | V gene | CDR3 length | clone size | CDR3 DNA | CDR3 protein
TRBJ1-3 | - | TRBV21-1 | 16 | - | TGTGCCAGCAGCAAAGTTCTCGGCGGACCTGGGGACACCATATATTTT | CASSKVLGGPGDTIYF
TRBJ1-4 | - | TRBV28 | 15 | - | TGTGCCAGCAGTGTAAACCAGGGACCCAGTGAAAAACTGTTTTTT | CASSVNQGPSEKLFF
TRBJ2-7 | TRBD2 | TRBV28 | 15 | - | TGTGCCAGCATTAGACTAGCGGGCGGCCACTACGAGCAGTACTTC | CASIRLAGGHYEQYF
TRBJ2-1 | TRBD2 | TRBV5-1 | 15 | once | TGCGCCAGCAGCTCAGGACTAGCGGGCCCCAATGAGCAGTTCTTC | CASSSGLAGPNEQFF
TRBJ2-1 | - | TRBV19 | 15 | - | TGTGCCAGTAGTAGAAGTAGAATCACATACAATGAGCAGTTCTTC | CASSRSRITYNEQFF
TRBJ2-3 | - | TRBV5-6 | 11 | - | TGTGCCAGCAACCAGGGTGATACGCAGTATTTT | CASNQGDTQYF
TRBJ1-2 | - | TRBV7-9 | 17 | few | TGTGCCAGCAGCTTAGATCCCCCGGGGTTACTGCACTATGGCTACACCTTC | CASSLDPPGLLHYGYTF
TRBJ2-7 | - | TRBV4-3 | 14 | - | TGCGCCAGCAGCCAAGATTACAAGGCGGGGGAGCAGTACTTC | CASSQDYKAGEQYF
TRBJ2-6 | - | TRBV4-1 | 18 | - | TGCGCCAGCAGCCAGCCAACGGCGAGCGTGGCCGGGGCCAACGTCCTGACTTTC | CASSQPTASVAGANVLTF
TRBJ2-1 | TRBD1 | TRBV28 | 19 | - | TGTGCCAGCAGTAAGACAAAACCCACAGGGGGCGAACGCACCAATGAGCAGTTCTTC | CASSKTKPTGGERTNEQFF
TRBJ2-7 | - | TRBV28 | 13 | once | TGTGCCAGTATCGGCGTTAGCTCCTACGAGCAGTACTTC | CASIGVSSYEQYF
TRBJ2-7 | TRBD1 | TRBV11-2 | 14 | - | TGTGCCAGCAGCGGCAGGACAGGGGGGTACGAGCAGTACTTC | CASSGRTGGYEQYF
TRBJ2-1 | TRBD2 | TRBV7-8 | 16 | - | TGTGCCAGCAGCCCCCAGGCGGGAGGATTGTACAATGAGCAGTTCTTC | CASSPQAGGLYNEQFF
TRBJ2-2 | TRBD2 | TRBV7-9 | 15 | - | TGTGCTAACGCAAGAGGACTAGCGGACACCGGGGAGCTGTTTTTT | CANARGLADTGELFF
TRBJ2-7 | TRBD1 | TRBV9 | 14 | - | TGTGCCAGCAGCGTAGGAGGGGGCAGGCACGAGCAGTACTTC | CASSVGGGRHEQYF
TRBJ1-1 | TRBD1 | TRBV28 | 15 | - | TGTGCCAGCAGTCTGGGCAGGGGGCTGGGAACTGAAGCTTTCTTT | CASSLGRGLGTEAFF
TRBJ2-6 | - | TRBV11-2 | 12 | - | TGTGCCAGCACCATGGAGGCCAACGTCCTGACTTTC | CASTMEANVLTF
TRBJ2-1 | - | TRBV13 | 14 | once | TGTGCCAGCCAAGTAGACGGCCCCTACAATGAGCAGTTCTTC | CASQVDGPYNEQFF
TRBJ1-2 | - | TRBV27 | 14 | few | TGTGCCAGCAGTCCCGCACAGGGTTCTCATGGCTACACCTTC | CASSPAQGSHGYTF
TRBJ2-1 | - | TRBV2 | 13 | once | TGTGCCAGCAGCGCATTCGGGGACAATGAGCAGTTCTTC | CASSAFGDNEQFF
TRBJ1-1 | - | TRBV28 | 13 | - | TGTGCCAGCAGCCCCGGGGTAAACACTGAAGCTTTCTTT | CASSPGVNTEAFF
TRBJ2-1 | - | TRBV18 | 13 | - | TGTGCCAGCTCACCAGGAAGATACAATGAGCAGTTCTTC | CASSPGRYNEQFF
TRBJ2-7 | TRBD1 | TRBV7-9 | 15 | - | TGTGCCAGCAGCAGCAGGGACAGGGATGTATACGAGCAGTACTTC | CASSSRDRDVYEQYF
TRBJ1-2 | - | TRBV6-5 | 16 | - | TGTGCCAGCAGTTACTCGGGGCCAGGGGTACGGTATGGCTACACCTTC | CASSYSGPGVRYGYTF
TRBJ1-4 | - | TRBV27 | 15 | - | TGTGCCAGCAGTTTAAACGCGGGACGAAATGAAAAACTGTTTTTT | CASSLNAGRNEKLFF
TRBJ2-1 | TRBD1 | TRBV28 | 15 | - | TGTGCCAGCAGCGTAGGGACAGGGGGCGGCAATGAGCAGTTCTTC | CASSVGTGGGNEQFF
TRBJ1-2 | - | TRBV9 | 12 | once | TGTGCCAGCAGCGGGGGCCCTGATGGCTACACCTTC | CASSGGPDGYTF
TRBJ2-3 | - | TRBV10-2 | 15 | - | TGCGCCAGCAGTGTGGCTTCTCCCTACACAGATACGCAGTATTTT | CASSVASPYTDTQYF